The sequence of this T cell receptor (beta chain) was determined in a study of vaccination and CD4 T cells after COVID-19. With respect to this clonotype: What it binds is not known.

Treatment given: roughly 10-day PBMC culture with coronavirus spike peptide pools or control peptides (ViraFEST assay). Before TCRs were sequenced, ViraFEST expanded antigen-specific T cells with peptide pools. At the Johns Hopkins FTIC core, DNA taken from cultured CD4+ T cells was sequenced by way of the Oncomine TCR Beta short-read assay. Genomic DNA was taken out of cultured CD4+ T cells by extraction. One entry per CDR3 protein, called by TCRdb with MiXCR from the PCR reads. The sample contains under 20,000 distinct CDR3 sequences, 67% of which appear only once. Trimming removed 0 bases from V and 0 bases from J, with 23 bases in between. The CDR3 is made up of 19 amino acids. Germline assignment: CDR1 GTSNPN and CDR2 SVGIG (reference sequence).

The chain couples TRBV30 to TRBJ1-2, with D unclear. Sequencing input: CD4+ T cells from blood, cultured in vitro. The sequence derives from a human donor who had recovered from COVID-19. The CDR3 protein is CAWSVLDWAGYPANYGYTF. The CDR3 bases are TGTGCCTGGAGTGTACTTGATTGGGCAGGTTATCCAGCTAACTATGGCTACACCTTC.